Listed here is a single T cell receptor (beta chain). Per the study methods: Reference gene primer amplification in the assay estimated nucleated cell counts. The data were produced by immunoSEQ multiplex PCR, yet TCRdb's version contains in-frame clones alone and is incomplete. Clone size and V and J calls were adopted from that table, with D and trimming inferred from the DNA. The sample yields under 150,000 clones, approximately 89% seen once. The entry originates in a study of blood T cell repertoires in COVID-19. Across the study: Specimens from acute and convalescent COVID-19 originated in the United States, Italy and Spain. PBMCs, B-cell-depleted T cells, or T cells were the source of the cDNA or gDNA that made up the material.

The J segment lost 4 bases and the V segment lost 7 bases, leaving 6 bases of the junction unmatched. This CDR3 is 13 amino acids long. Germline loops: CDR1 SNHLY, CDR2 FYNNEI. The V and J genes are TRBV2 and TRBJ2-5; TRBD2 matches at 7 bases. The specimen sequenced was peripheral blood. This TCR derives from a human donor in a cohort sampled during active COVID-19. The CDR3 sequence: CASKTGGGETQYF. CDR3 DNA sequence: TGTGCCAGCAAAACTGGGGGGGGAGAGACCCAGTACTTC.